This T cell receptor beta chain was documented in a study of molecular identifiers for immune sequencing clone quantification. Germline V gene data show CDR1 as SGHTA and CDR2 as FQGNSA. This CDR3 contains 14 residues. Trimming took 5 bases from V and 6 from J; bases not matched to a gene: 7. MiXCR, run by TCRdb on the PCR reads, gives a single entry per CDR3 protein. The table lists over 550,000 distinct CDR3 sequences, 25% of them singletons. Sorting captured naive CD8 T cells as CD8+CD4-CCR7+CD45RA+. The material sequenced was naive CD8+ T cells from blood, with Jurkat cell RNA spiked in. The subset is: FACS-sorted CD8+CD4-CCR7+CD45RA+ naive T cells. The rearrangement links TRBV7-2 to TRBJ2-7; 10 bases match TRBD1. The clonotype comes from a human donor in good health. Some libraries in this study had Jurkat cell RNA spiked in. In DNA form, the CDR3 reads TGTGCCAGCAGCCCGGACAGGGGGGGGGTCGAGCAGTACTTC. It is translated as CASSPDRGGVEQYF.